Following are 32 T cell receptor beta chains from one sample sequenced in a study of cytotoxic CD8 clonotypes in ibrutinib-treated CLL. Sequencing was performed with immunoSEQ multiplex PCR; in TCRdb, only in-frame clones are kept and a portion is missing. The data show 130,000 or so clones, with roughly 84% seen just once and 3.3% held by the top ten. The specimen was PBMCs, collected after 24 months of ibrutinib treatment. Receptors originate from a human donor with chronic lymphocytic leukemia.

V is TRBV11-2 and J is TRBJ1-6; D is uncertain. Germline V gene lookup returns CDR1 SGHAT and CDR2 FQNNGV. The length of the CDR3 is 15 residues. With 5 bases removed from V and 0 bases from J, the gap between germline ends came to 8 bases. CDR3 bases: TGTGCCAGCAGCCTTAGGAACTCCTATAATTCACCCCTCCACTTT. It is translated as CASSLRNSYNSPLHF.

The chain recombines TRBV5-1 with TRBJ1-1; the match to TRBD1 covers 10 bases. In germline, CDR1 is SGHRS, CDR2 YFSETQ. Losses at the gene ends were 3 bases for V and 8 bases for J; bases not matched to a gene: 7. The CDR3 loop spans 14 amino acids. CDR3 sequence reads: CASSSRQGASEAFF. In DNA form, the CDR3 reads TGCGCCAGCAGCTCGCGACAGGGGGCTAGCGAAGCTTTCTTT.

V and J are TRBV7-9 and TRBJ2-7; unclear D gene. This CDR3 is 12 amino acids long. Germline-derived CDR1 and CDR2 are SEHNR and FQNEAQ (reference sequence). V was cut by 8 bases and J by 6 bases, with 14 bases left in between. Here the CDR3 DNA reads TGTGCCAGCGGGTTCCTGGCGAGCGAGCAGTACTTC. It codes for CASGFLASEQYF. The complete variable domain, with remaining parts taken from reference TRBV7-9 and TRBJ2-7, reads DTGVSQNPRHKITKRGQNVTFRCDPISEHNRLYWYRQTLGQGPEFLTYFQNEAQLEKSRLLSDRFSAERPKGSFSTLEIQRTEQGDSAMYLCASGFLASEQYFGPGTRLTVT.

The genes are TRBV6-5 and TRBJ1-2, with a tentative D call TRBD1 (5 bases). From germline, CDR1 is MNHEY and CDR2 SVGAGI. The CDR3 runs 15 residues. Trimming took 7 bases from V and 0 from J, leaving 15 bases between them. The CDR3 reads CASTRGGVTNYGYTF. The CDR3 nucleotides are TGTGCCAGCACTCGAGGAGGGGTAACTAACTATGGCTACACCTTC.

The gene calls are TRBV10-2 and TRBJ1-6, with 7 bases identical to TRBD1. The CDR3 runs 15 residues. Germline CDR1 reads WSHSY; CDR2 reads SAAADI. V shed 3 bases and J 7 bases; nucleotides not matched to a gene: 6. In DNA form, the CDR3 reads TGCGCCAGCAGTGACGGGACAGCCGGGAATTCACCCCTCCACTTT. Translated: CASSDGTAGNSPLHF.

V usage is TRBV7-9 and J usage is TRBJ1-5; TRBD1 matches 9 bases. The CDR3 spans 14 residues. The germline gives CDR1 SEHNR, CDR2 FQNEAQ (reference sequence). The ends lost 3 bases at V and 6 bases at J; junction bases unmatched: 3. The CDR3 DNA is TGTGCCAGCAGCTTCGGGACAGGGTCTCAGCCCCAGCATTTT. It specifies CASSFGTGSQPQHF.

This chain links TRBV14 with TRBJ1-1; D is undetermined. This CDR3 is built from 13 residues. Germline loops: CDR1 SGHDN, CDR2 FVKESK. V lost 5 bases, J lost 1 base, and 8 bases lay in between. The CDR3 sequence is CASSVKENTEAFF. CDR3 DNA: TGTGCCAGCAGCGTCAAAGAGAACACTGAAGCTTTCTTT. Full variable domain (remainder filled in from reference TRBV14 and TRBJ1-1): EAGVTQFPSHSVIEKGQTVTLRCDPISGHDNLYWYRRVMGKEIKFLLHFVKESKQDESGMPNNRFLAERTGGTYSTLKVQPAELEDSGVYFCASSVKENTEAFFGQGTRLTVV.

This clone was recorded only once. V gene TRBV5-1 combines with J gene TRBJ1-3; the match to TRBD1 covers 8 bases. Germline V gene sequence: CDR1 SGHRS, CDR2 YFSETQ. This CDR3 is 16 amino acids long. The junction had 8 bases not matched to a gene; V was cut back by 4 bases and J by 2 bases. The CDR3 spells CASSATGGTAGNTIYF. CDR3 nucleotide sequence: TGCGCCAGCAGCGCTACAGGGGGTACGGCTGGAAACACCATATATTTT. The full variable domain, with the rest looked up from reference TRBV5-1 and TRBJ1-3, is KAGVTQTPRYLIKTRGQQVTLSCSPISGHRSVSWYQQTPGQGLQFLFEYFSETQRNKGNFPGRFSGRQFSNSRSEMNVSTLELGDSALYLCASSATGGTAGNTIYFGEGSWLTVV.

This rearrangement joins TRBV18 to TRBJ1-4; TRBD1 is a possible D gene (6 bases). The CDR3 covers 15 residues. Germline V gene data show CDR1 as KGHSH and CDR2 as LQKENI. V shed 3 bases and J shed 3 bases, with 11 bases lying between them. The CDR3 is CASSPTGRSNEKLFF. CDR3 DNA sequence: TGTGCCAGCTCACCGACAGGAAGATCTAATGAAAAACTGTTTTTT.

The chain combines TRBV7-9 with TRBJ1-6, with TRBD1 identical over 7 bases. This CDR3 spans 14 amino acids. The J segment lost 9 bases and the V segment lost 4 bases, leaving 6 bases of the junction unmatched. Per the germline V gene, CDR1 is SEHNR and CDR2 is FQNEAQ (reference sequence). CDR3 sequence (DNA): TGTGCCAGCAGCTCGACAGGGAGTGGTTCACCCCTCCACTTT. This codes for CASSSTGSGSPLHF.

The V and J genes are TRBV19 and TRBJ2-7; D could derive from TRBD1 or TRBD2 (5 bases each). The V and J ends lost 1 base and 3 bases respectively, with 13 bases between them. Germline-derived CDR1 and CDR2 are LNHDA and SQIVND (reference sequence). The CDR3 covers 15 residues. CDR3 bases: TGTGCCAGTAGTATAGTCGGGGACGGACGCTACGAGCAGTACTTC. It encodes CASSIVGDGRYEQYF.

The sample holds a few counts of this clone. This chain links TRBV6-6 with TRBJ1-5; a possible D gene is TRBD1 (5 bases). V shed 0 bases and J shed 7 bases, with 13 bases lying between them. This CDR3 spans 15 amino acids. Looked up from germline, CDR1 is MNHNY and CDR2 is SVGAGI (reference sequence). CDR3 protein: CASSYSAGKRQPQHF. DNA of the CDR3: TGTGCCAGCAGTTACTCGGCAGGGAAAAGGCAGCCCCAGCATTTT.

This clone was picked up one time. The chain has TRBV10-3 and TRBJ1-2, with 7 bases fitting TRBD1. The ends lost 2 bases at V and 14 bases at J; junction bases unmatched: 14. Germline CDR1 is ENHRY and CDR2 is SYGVKD. CDR3 length equals 14 residues. CDR3 DNA: TGTGCCATCAGTGAGCAACAGGGACAGCCTTCCTGGACCTTC. As protein: CAISEQQGQPSWTF.

The V gene is TRBV6-5, the J gene TRBJ2-7, with D perhaps TRBD2 (6 bases). CDR1 and CDR2 from the germline V gene are MNHEY and SVGAGI. This CDR3 is 14 amino acids long. Trimming took 0 bases from V and 1 from J, leaving 7 bases between them. CDR3 nucleotides: TGTGCCAGCAGTTACTCGCGGGAATCCTACGAGCAGTACTTC. Translated, it gives CASSYSRESYEQYF.

The chain couples TRBV18 to TRBJ1-2; 9 bases agree with TRBD1. The CDR3 covers 17 residues. Trimming took 0 bases from V and 4 from J; bases not matched to a gene: 9. Germline V gene lookup returns CDR1 KGHSH and CDR2 LQKENI. The CDR3 nucleotides are TGTGCCAGCTCACCACCCACAGGGGGCGGGCCAGGCTATGGCTACACCTTC. This gives the protein CASSPPTGGGPGYGYTF.

Concerning this clone: Other DNA sequences within the sample encode an identical CDR3. This chain links TRBV30 with TRBJ1-6; 8 bases are a match to TRBD1. The CDR3 has 13 residues. V gave up 4 bases and J gave up 7 bases; unmatched junction bases: 3. From germline, CDR1 is GTSNPN and CDR2 SVGIG (reference sequence). This chain's CDR3 is CAWMGQANSPLHF. The DNA of the CDR3 is TGTGCCTGGATGGGACAGGCCAATTCACCCCTCCACTTT.

This rearrangement joins TRBV12-5 to TRBJ1-2; no clear D. Trimming removed 7 bases at V and 3 bases at J, with 15 bases between. The CDR3 is 14 residues long. Germline assignment: CDR1 LGHNT and CDR2 FRNRAP. CDR3 nucleotide sequence: TGTGCTAGTGCCCTCACGGACCGGGACTATGGCTACACCTTC. This gives the protein CASALTDRDYGYTF.

The V and J genes are TRBV27 and TRBJ2-1, with 8 bases identical to TRBD1. Trimming took 6 bases from V and 5 from J; bases not matched to a gene: 6. Germline loops: CDR1 MNHEY, CDR2 SMNVEV (reference sequence). There are 14 residues in the CDR3. The CDR3 coding sequence is TGTGCCAGCAGGGCGGGACAGGTACACAATGAGCAGTTCTTC. This sequence encodes CASRAGQVHNEQFF.

This clone turned up a few times. V is TRBV18 and J is TRBJ1-2; D is possibly TRBD1 (5 bases). Germline V gene sequence: CDR1 KGHSH, CDR2 LQKENI. The CDR3 runs 14 residues. The ends were cut back, 4 bases at V and 2 bases at J, with 11 bases in the middle. The CDR3: CASSQGTGNYGYTF. The CDR3 DNA follows: TGTGCCAGCTCACAGGGGACGGGAAACTATGGCTACACCTTC.

The chain uses TRBV19 and TRBJ2-7, with D maybe TRBD1 (6 bases). CDR1 and CDR2 from the germline V gene are LNHDA and SQIVND (reference sequence). The CDR3 extends over 17 amino acids. Trimming stripped 3 bases from V and 5 bases from J, with 23 bases between. CDR3 residues: CASSIGGPLQGSHEQYF. In DNA, the CDR3 is TGTGCCAGTAGTATTGGGGGCCCGCTACAGGGTTCCCACGAGCAGTACTTC.

The rearrangement uses TRBV6-1 and TRBJ1-2; TRBD1 is a possible D gene (5 bases). Trimming cost V 0 bases and J 10 bases, with 15 bases left between them. The CDR3 loop spans 14 amino acids. From germline, CDR1 is MNHNS and CDR2 SASEGT. DNA for the CDR3: TGTGCCAGCAGTGAAGCGCTCAGGGATGCTTCCTACACCTTC. It translates to CASSEALRDASYTF.

The chain is built from TRBV2 and TRBJ2-1; 11 nucleotides align to TRBD2. This CDR3 has 18 residues. Germline CDR1 SNHLY, CDR2 FYNNEI. Trimming removed 4 bases from V and 6 bases from J; junction bases left unmatched: 14. CDR3 sequence reads: CASSVTPSTSGVVNEQFF. CDR3 in DNA: TGTGCCAGCAGTGTCACCCCCTCGACTAGCGGGGTTGTCAATGAGCAGTTCTTC.

This sequence joins TRBV5-4 and TRBJ1-2; D remains ambiguous. CDR1 and CDR2 from the germline V gene are SGHNT and YYREEE (reference sequence). Trimming removed 3 bases at V and 1 base at J, with 10 bases between. The length of the CDR3 is 14 residues. The CDR3 sequence is CASSSRTDNYGYTF. The CDR3 bases are TGTGCCAGCAGCTCTCGGACGGATAACTATGGCTACACCTTC. Variable domain in full (rest from reference TRBV5-4 and TRBJ1-2): ETGVTQSPTHLIKTRGQQVTLRCSSQSGHNTVSWYQQALGQGPQFIFQYYREEENGRGNFPPRFSGLQFPNYSSELNVNALELDDSALYLCASSSRTDNYGYTFGSGTRLTVV.

The chain carries TRBV6-5 and TRBJ1-1, with 11 bases that match TRBD1. The V segment lost 5 bases and the J segment 4 bases; nucleotides outside the gene matches: 6. Germline V lookup: CDR1 MNHEY, CDR2 SVGAGI. CDR3 size: 15 residues. The chain's CDR3 is CASSITGQGGTEAFF. CDR3 bases: TGTGCCAGCAGTATAACGGGACAGGGGGGCACTGAAGCTTTCTTT.

The J gene is TRBJ1-2, the V gene TRBV5-4, with D tentatively TRBD1 (5 bases). The V gene's germline CDR1 is SGHNT and CDR2 YYREEE (reference sequence). This CDR3 comprises 15 residues. The V and J ends lost 3 bases and 8 bases respectively, with 20 bases between them. CDR3 sequence: CASSSEAVRGYGYTF. The DNA for the CDR3 is TGTGCCAGCAGCTCCGAGGCAGTACGGGGGTACGGCTACACCTTC.

The gene calls are TRBV25-1 and TRBJ1-6; 7 bases align to TRBD1. The CDR3 covers 16 residues. Per germline, CDR1 MGHDK and CDR2 SYGVNS. The V gene end was trimmed by 7 bases and the J gene end by 5 bases; junction bases not matched to a gene: 11. Here the CDR3 reads CASTTWEGADNSPLHF. DNA of the CDR3: TGTGCCAGCACCACATGGGAGGGGGCTGATAATTCACCCCTCCACTTT.

The CDR3 bases are TGTGCCAGTAGTATAAATCAACAGGGACGCTACACCTTC. Protein: CASSINQQGRYTF. The chain joins TRBV19 to TRBJ1-2; possibly TRBD1 for D (6 bases). This CDR3 region has 13 residues. V was pared by 2 bases and J by 9 bases, with 13 bases between. Germline CDR1 and CDR2: LNHDA and SQIVND (reference sequence).

This clone was counted only a few times. J is TRBJ1-6 and V is TRBV19; D might be TRBD1 (5 bases). Trimming stripped 4 bases from V and 14 bases from J, with 12 bases between. CDR3 length: 12 residues. Looked up from germline, CDR1 is LNHDA and CDR2 is SQIVND (reference sequence). The CDR3 region is CASSTPGAALHF. For the CDR3, the DNA is TGTGCCAGTAGTACCCCTGGGGCGGCCCTCCACTTT. Full variable domain (remainder filled in from reference TRBV19 and TRBJ1-6): DGGITQSPKYLFRKEGQNVTLSCEQNLNHDAMYWYRQDPGQGLRLIYYSQIVNDFQKGDIAEGYSVSREKKESFPLTVTSAQKNPTAFYLCASSTPGAALHFGNGTRLTVT.

The chain combines TRBV6-4 with TRBJ1-2; the D is unclear. The CDR3 runs 15 residues. Germline loops: CDR1 MRHNA, CDR2 SNTAGT. Trimming left V 0 bases short and J 6 bases short, with 14 bases between. The CDR3 sequence: CASSDSSQALNGYTF. Written as DNA, the CDR3 is TGTGCCAGCAGTGACTCTTCGCAGGCATTAAATGGCTACACCTTC.

This clone appeared once. This chain links TRBV2 with TRBJ1-4; D ambiguous. Trimming removed 4 bases from V and 5 bases from J, with 5 bases in between. The CDR3 extends over 12 amino acids. Germline V gene data show CDR1 as SNHLY and CDR2 as FYNNEI. The CDR3 region is CASSVLNEKLFF. The CDR3 DNA reads TGTGCCAGCAGTGTTCTGAATGAAAAACTGTTTTTT.

This chain connects TRBV6-5 to TRBJ2-7; TRBD1 might be the D (5 bases). Trimming took 0 bases from V and 6 from J, leaving 15 bases between them. The CDR3 contains 15 residues. The V gene's germline CDR1 is MNHEY and CDR2 SVGAGI. CDR3 DNA sequence: TGTGCCAGCAGTTACTCGGAGTTATCAGGGTCCGAGCAGTACTTC. It codes for CASSYSELSGSEQYF.

The rearrangement uses TRBV9 and TRBJ2-2; D is perhaps TRBD1 (5 bases). The CDR3 contains 12 residues. Germline V gene data show CDR1 as SGDLS and CDR2 as YYNGEE. Trimming took off 4 bases at V and 9 bases at J, with 10 bases between the two ends. CDR3 nucleotide sequence: TGTGCCAGCAGCCTTCAGGGCTGGGAGCTGTTTTTT. Encoded protein: CASSLQGWELFF.